The 20 T cell receptor beta chains given below trace back to one sample, sequenced in a study of blood T cell repertoires in COVID-19. Repertoires were generated with immunoSEQ multiplex PCR, while TCRdb's copy carries only in-frame clones and drops some. Found here are 110,000 or so clones, approximately 90% of them singletons; the top ten hold 8% to 8.5%. The sequencing sample was made of peripheral blood. Every receptor here comes from a woman between 65 and 79 years old who had recovered from COVID-19.

CDR3 DNA: TGCGCCAGCAGCTTGGTCAGTCAGACCTACGAGCAGTACTTC. Amino acids: CASSLVSQTYEQYF. V is TRBV5-1 and J is TRBJ2-7, with D unresolved. CDR3 length: 14 residues. From germline, CDR1 is SGHRS and CDR2 YFSETQ. The V gene lost 0 bases and the J gene lost 2 bases, with 9 bases spanning the gap.

DNA of the CDR3: TGTGCCAGTCACTCAAGCGGCAGCTCCTACAATGAGCAGTTCTTC. Protein: CASHSSGSSYNEQFF. V gene TRBV27 combines with J gene TRBJ2-1; D possibly corresponds to TRBD2 (5 bases). Trimming left V 9 bases short and J 0 bases short, with 15 bases between. Germline V gives CDR1 MNHEY, CDR2 SMNVEV (reference sequence). The CDR3 has 15 amino acids.

V gene TRBV6-1 combines with J gene TRBJ2-2; a possible D gene is TRBD1 (6 bases). The V end lost 0 bases, the J end lost 4 bases, and 9 bases lay between the germline ends. The CDR3 is 15 amino acids. Germline V gene sequence: CDR1 MNHNS, CDR2 SASEGT. Written as DNA, the CDR3 is TGTGCCAGCAGTGAAGCTGGCAGGGGCACCGGGGAGCTGTTTTTT. Its protein is CASSEAGRGTGELFF.

The chain couples TRBV11-3 to TRBJ2-1; tentative D call: TRBD2 (6 bases). The germline gives CDR1 SGHNT, CDR2 YENEEA. Trimming removed 0 bases from V and 9 bases from J, with 12 bases in between. There are 14 residues in the CDR3. The chain's CDR3 is CASSLEGLHGEQFF. In DNA form, the CDR3 reads TGTGCCAGCAGCTTAGAGGGACTCCATGGTGAGCAGTTCTTC.

The CDR3 region has the DNA TGTGCCAGTAGCCCCGGGGTGGGCAATCAGCCCCAGCATTTT. Its protein is CASSPGVGNQPQHF. V gene TRBV19 combines with J gene TRBJ1-5; D is unclear. In germline, CDR1 is LNHDA, CDR2 SQIVND (reference sequence). CDR3 length: 14 amino acids. Trimming cost V 6 bases and J 2 bases, with 11 bases left between them.

The V and J genes are TRBV25-1 and TRBJ2-7, with a tentative D call TRBD2 (5 bases). Germline values: CDR1 MGHDK, CDR2 SYGVNS. V was trimmed by 5 bases and J by 3 bases, leaving 11 bases between them. This CDR3 comprises 13 residues. CDR3 residues: CASSRPGNYEQYF. The CDR3 bases are TGTGCCAGCAGTCGTCCCGGGAACTACGAGCAGTACTTC.

This chain connects TRBV4-3 to TRBJ1-2; 10 positions match TRBD1. With V trimmed by 0 bases and J by 8 bases, 3 bases remained unmatched. CDR1 LGHNA and CDR2 YSLEER come from the germline V gene. The CDR3 has 14 amino acids. Written as DNA, the CDR3 is TGCGCCAGCAGCCAAGAGGGACAGGGGACGGGCTACACCTTC. Residues: CASSQEGQGTGYTF.

V usage is TRBV28 and J usage is TRBJ2-4; D possibly corresponds to TRBD1 (5 bases). The CDR3 is 15 residues long. Trimming cost V 3 bases and J 2 bases, with 11 bases left between them. Germline CDR1 MDHEN, CDR2 SYDVKM. The DNA of the CDR3 is TGTGCCAGCAGTTTCAGGGAAAGAACCAAAAACATTCAGTACTTC. The encoded protein is CASSFRERTKNIQYF.

The rearrangement uses TRBV14 and TRBJ2-3; 9 bases line up with TRBD1. CDR3 length: 15 amino acids. Trimming removed 0 bases from V and 7 bases from J; junction bases left unmatched: 5. Germline CDR1 and CDR2: SGHDN and FVKESK. The CDR3 sequence is CASSQEGTGLNTQYF. CDR3 in DNA: TGTGCCAGCAGCCAAGAAGGGACAGGGTTGAATACGCAGTATTTT.

The V call is TRBV29-1, the J call TRBJ2-5, with 11 nucleotides matching TRBD1. Germline trimming cut 1 base from V and 1 base from J; bases unmatched to any gene: 8. The V gene's germline CDR1 is SQVTM and CDR2 ANQGSEA. The CDR3 covers 17 residues. CDR3 nucleotide sequence: TGCAGCGTTGAAGTGCCGTGGGGGACAGGGGGCCAAGAGACCCAGTACTTC. It translates to CSVEVPWGTGGQETQYF.

The chain uses TRBV12-3 or TRBV12-4 and TRBJ2-3; TRBD2 matches at 10 bases. The CDR3 extends over 12 amino acids. Trimming at V came to 6 bases and at J to 15 bases, leaving 9 bases not matched to a gene. CDR3 sequence reads: CASSLLAGVSYF. The CDR3 nucleotides are TGTGCCAGCAGCCTGCTAGCGGGAGTCTCCTATTTT.

The chain combines TRBV3-1 (or the pseudogene TRBV3-2) with TRBJ2-5; the D gene is possibly TRBD1 (6 bases). Germline CDR1 is LGHDT and CDR2 is YNNKEL (reference sequence). The CDR3 is 14 amino acids. Trimming removed 2 bases at V and 5 bases at J, with 12 bases between. In DNA, the CDR3 is TGTGCCAGCAGCCAACGAGGGGGAAGGGAGACCCAGTACTTC. Its protein product is CASSQRGGRETQYF.

V and J are TRBV5-1 and TRBJ1-2; a possible D gene is TRBD1 (6 bases). V was trimmed by 0 bases and J by 7 bases, leaving 10 bases between them. The germline V gene has CDR1 SGHRS and CDR2 YFSETQ. The CDR3 runs 13 residues. The chain's CDR3 is CASSLGQVVGYTF. CDR3 coding DNA: TGCGCCAGCAGCTTGGGACAGGTTGTTGGCTACACCTTC.

This chain joins TRBV6-2 or TRBV6-3 and TRBJ2-7; the match to TRBD1 covers 7 bases. V gave up 2 bases and J gave up 4 bases; unmatched junction bases: 8. Germline V gene sequence: CDR1 MNHEY, CDR2 SVGEGT. This CDR3 comprises 15 residues. For the CDR3, the DNA is TGTGCCAGCAGTTACAGTTCGGGGACAGCTTACGAGCAGTACTTC. As protein: CASSYSSGTAYEQYF.

The genes are TRBV7-2 and TRBJ1-5; no clear D. V gave up 2 bases and J gave up 3 bases, with 5 bases separating them. The CDR3 runs to 13 residues. CDR1 is SGHTA and CDR2 is FQGNSA in the germline V gene. DNA for the CDR3: TGTGCCAGCAGCTTACGGTACAATCAGCCCCAGCATTTT. Its protein product is CASSLRYNQPQHF. Supplemented by reference TRBV7-2 and TRBJ1-5, the full variable domain reads GAGVSQSPSNKVTEKGKDVELRCDPISGHTALYWYRQSLGQGLEFLIYFQGNSAPDKSGLPSDRFSAERTGGSVSTLTIQRTQQEDSAVYLCASSLRYNQPQHFGDGTRLSIL.

This chain uses TRBV7-9 with TRBJ1-2; 7 bases are a match to TRBD1. CDR1 is SEHNR and CDR2 is FQNEAQ in the germline V gene (reference sequence). V lost 2 bases to trimming and J lost 3 bases; unmatched junction nucleotides: 3. This CDR3 is built from 14 residues. CDR3 bases: TGTGCCAGCAGCTTAAACAGGGGCGACTATGGCTACACCTTC. Protein: CASSLNRGDYGYTF.

The V gene is TRBV4-3, the J gene TRBJ2-3, with 10 bases fitting TRBD2. The V gene end was trimmed by 1 base and the J gene end by 7 bases; junction bases not matched to a gene: 5. Germline-derived CDR1 and CDR2 are LGHNA and YSLEER. The CDR3 totals 15 residues. The CDR3 bases are TGCGCCAGCAGCCAAGGGGCTAGCGGGGGAAATACGCAGTATTTT. It translates to CASSQGASGGNTQYF.

The chain is built from TRBV30 and TRBJ1-1; perhaps TRBD1 as D (6 bases). The germline gives CDR1 GTSNPN, CDR2 SVGIG (reference sequence). The CDR3 length is 13 residues. V was pared by 5 bases and J by 5 bases, with 15 bases between. This CDR3 reads CAWLTGPETEAFF. CDR3 sequence (DNA): TGTGCCTGGTTGACAGGCCCGGAGACTGAAGCTTTCTTT.

V gene TRBV3-1 (or the pseudogene TRBV3-2) combines with J gene TRBJ2-1; TRBD2 matches 11 bases. This CDR3 has 12 amino acids. Germline V lookup: CDR1 LGHDT, CDR2 YNNKEL (reference sequence). The V and J ends lost 4 bases and 16 bases, in that order; junction bases with no gene match: 6. The CDR3 protein is CASSPPTSGVFF. The CDR3 nucleotides read TGTGCCAGCAGCCCACCGACTAGCGGGGTATTCTTC.

This clone was observed a few times. V gene TRBV19 combines with J gene TRBJ1-1; D is undetermined. The CDR3 sequence is 15 residues long. Trimming removed 5 bases from V and 1 base from J, with 14 bases in between. Germline CDR1 LNHDA, CDR2 SQIVND (reference sequence). The CDR3 bases are TGTGCCAGTAGTGAGGCACTCAGAGGGAACACTGAAGCTTTCTTT. This encodes CASSEALRGNTEAFF.